This TCR beta chain was profiled in a study of cytomegalovirus exposure and HLA in healthy donors. The approximately 120-subject validation cohort, separate from the approximately 640-subject first cohort, included the donors. Sequencing was performed with immunoSEQ multiplex PCR; in TCRdb, only in-frame clones are kept and a portion is missing. The table includes 160,000 or so clones, roughly 89% detected once. The CDR3 has 14 residues. Germline assignment: CDR1 MNHEY and CDR2 SMNVEV (reference sequence). V trimming: 7 bases; J trimming: 8 bases; junction bases outside the gene matches: 5. The rearrangement links TRBV27 to TRBJ1-6, with 10 bases that match TRBD1. This clonotype was obtained from a woman in her twenties or thirties in good health and CMV-seronegative. Material for sequencing was PBMCs. The DNA of the CDR3 is TGTGCCAGCAAAACCGGGACAGGGGATTCACCCCTCCACTTT. It codes for CASKTGTGDSPLHF.